This TCR beta chain was identified during a study of T cell repertoires in cytomegalovirus infection. Study-wide context: Newly reported HLA-C-restricted and thoroughly characterized HLA-B-restricted CMV epitopes were employed. Study-wide findings and caveats: The ex vivo response was dominated by HLA-C-restricted CMV-specific TCR beta clonotypes. Identification of carriers of CMV plus the relevant HLA was performed using cumulative public TCR beta family frequency.

The germline V gene encodes CDR1 MGHRA and CDR2 YSYEKL. Trimming removed 3 bases from V and 5 bases from J, with 13 bases in between. The length of the CDR3 is 14 residues. MiXCR, run by TCRdb on the reads, gives a single entry per CDR3 protein. In the table there are some 700,000 distinct CDR3 sequences, around a third of which are singletons. Concerning this clonotype itself: What it binds is unknown.

The sequence derives from a human donor in good health (CMV status not recorded). Some clones in this sample may be carry-over from other donors' samples. Source: cultured PBMCs, taken from culture after CMV antigen stimulation. V is TRBV4-1 and J is TRBJ2-5; D tentatively reads TRBD1 or TRBD2 (5 bases each). This chain's CDR3 is CASSHMGPGETQYF. In DNA, the CDR3 is TGCGCCAGCAGCCATATGGGACCAGGGGAGACCCAGTACTTC.